This TCR beta chain came from a study of cytomegalovirus exposure and HLA in healthy donors. Germline loops: CDR1 KGHSH, CDR2 LQKENI. The CDR3 length is 15 residues. V shed 1 base and J shed 5 bases, with 15 bases lying between them. It was with 60 Vbeta and 13 Jbeta primers that the PCR ran. Per the original data handling: Approximately 11 million shared chains were among about 80 million unique TCR beta chains counted in a later analysis. Assay used: immunoSEQ multiplex PCR; TCRdb lists only in-frame clones, some missing. The V and J calls and clone size were taken over from that table, and D and trimming were inferred from the DNA. The table has about 130,000 clones, approximately 85% seen once. Study-level points and caveats: Association with HLA alleles at 0.05 false discovery rate was found for 16,951 TCR beta sequences in a later analysis. Some segments of the V type, notably TRBV6-2 and TRBV6-3, were excluded as indistinguishable. Most TCR sequences proved rare, with some public TCRs found in many donors.

A word on this clone: Its specificity is not known.

The chain combines TRBV18 with TRBJ2-7; D is perhaps TRBD1 (5 bases). The sequenced sample was PBMCs. The receptor was isolated from a woman under 40 in good health and CMV-seropositive. The CDR3 spells CASSPLQEPGDEQYF. DNA for the CDR3: TGTGCCAGCTCACCACTACAGGAGCCTGGGGACGAGCAGTACTTC.